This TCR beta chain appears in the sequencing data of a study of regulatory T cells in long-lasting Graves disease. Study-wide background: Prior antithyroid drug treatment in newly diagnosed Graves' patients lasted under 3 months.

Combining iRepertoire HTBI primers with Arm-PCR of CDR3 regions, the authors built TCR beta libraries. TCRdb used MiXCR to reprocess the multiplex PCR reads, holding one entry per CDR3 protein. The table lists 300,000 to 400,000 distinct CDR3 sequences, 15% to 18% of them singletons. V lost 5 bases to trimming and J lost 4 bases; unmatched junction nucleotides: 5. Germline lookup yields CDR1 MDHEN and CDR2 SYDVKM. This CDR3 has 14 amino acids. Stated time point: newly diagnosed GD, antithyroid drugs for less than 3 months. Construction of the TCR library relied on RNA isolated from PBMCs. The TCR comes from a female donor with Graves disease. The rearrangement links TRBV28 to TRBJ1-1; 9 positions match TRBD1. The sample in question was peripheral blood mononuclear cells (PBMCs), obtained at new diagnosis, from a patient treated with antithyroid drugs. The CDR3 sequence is CASSQGTGSTEAFF. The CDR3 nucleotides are TGTGCCAGCAGTCAGGGGACAGGGAGCACTGAAGCTTTCTTT.